A single sample is the source of the 8 T cell receptor beta chains below, sequenced in a study of cytomegalovirus exposure and HLA in healthy donors. PCR used 60 Vbeta primers and 13 Jbeta primers. Only in-frame clones appear in the TCRdb table, and some are missing; sequencing was by immunoSEQ multiplex PCR. The table records around 230,000 clones, about 81% of them present only once. Sequenced sample: PBMCs. These TCRs come from a man aged 40-50 years in good health and CMV-seropositive.

J is TRBJ1-1 and V is TRBV5-4; TRBD1 aligns across 11 bases. The CDR3 consists of 16 residues. The trim removed 0 bases at V and 8 bases at J, leaving 9 bases unmatched. The germline V gene encodes CDR1 SGHNT and CDR2 YYREEE (reference sequence). CDR3 nucleotide sequence: TGTGCCAGCAGCTTGGCGACGGACAGGGGGCGATGGGAAGCTTTCTTT. It yields the protein CASSLATDRGRWEAFF. Variable domain in full (rest from reference TRBV5-4 and TRBJ1-1): ETGVTQSPTHLIKTRGQQVTLRCSSQSGHNTVSWYQQALGQGPQFIFQYYREEENGRGNFPPRFSGLQFPNYSSELNVNALELDDSALYLCASSLATDRGRWEAFFGQGTRLTVV.

The V gene is TRBV6-5, the J gene TRBJ2-7, with 10 bases matching TRBD1. In germline, CDR1 is MNHEY, CDR2 SVGAGI. The CDR3 loop spans 15 amino acids. The V segment lost 6 bases and the J segment 1 base; nucleotides outside the gene matches: 6. For the CDR3, the DNA is TGTGCCAGCAGATCCGGGACAGGGGTATCCTACGAGCAGTACTTC. This encodes CASRSGTGVSYEQYF.

The chain has TRBV6-5 and TRBJ1-4; tentatively, D is TRBD1 (5 bases). Germline V lookup: CDR1 MNHEY, CDR2 SVGAGI. V shed 10 bases and J shed 1 base, with 16 bases lying between them. CDR3 size: 15 residues. The CDR3 sequence: CATKTLDRTNEKLFF. CDR3 coding DNA: TGTGCCACCAAAACCCTCGACAGAACTAATGAAAAACTGTTTTTT.

This chain's CDR3 is CASSLDPSGGQGLYGYTF. CDR3 DNA sequence: TGTGCCAGCAGCTTAGATCCTTCAGGGGGACAGGGGCTGTATGGCTACACCTTC. The rearrangement uses TRBV11-2 and TRBJ1-2; 10 bases map to TRBD1. The CDR3 runs 18 residues. Trimming cost V 0 bases and J 5 bases; bases outside gene matches: 12. Germline V gives CDR1 SGHAT, CDR2 FQNNGV. Supplemented by reference TRBV11-2 and TRBJ1-2, the full variable domain reads EAGVAQSPRYKIIEKRQSVAFWCNPISGHATLYWYQQILGQGPKLLIQFQNNGVVDDSQLPKDRFSAERLKGVDSTLKIQPAKLEDSAVYLCASSLDPSGGQGLYGYTFGSGTRLTVV.

A word on this clone: It is unclear where the CDR3 begins or ends on the DNA, so no DNA is shown, and the CDR3 is as TCRdb lists it. The CDR3 protein is CASSKAWGAGANVLTF. The V and J genes are TRBV21-1 and TRBJ2-6; the tabulated D call, TRBD2, remains unverified against the DNA. TRBV21-1 is marked as a pseudogene. Including both end residues, the CDR3 is 16 amino acids long.

The J gene is TRBJ2-6, the V gene TRBV5-4, with D tentatively TRBD1 (6 bases). The germline V gene has CDR1 SGHNT and CDR2 YYREEE (reference sequence). V was shortened by 4 bases and J by 0 bases, with 14 bases between the two germline ends. CDR3 length equals 17 residues. CDR3 residues: CASSRQALLSGANVLTF. The CDR3 DNA sequence: TGTGCCAGCAGCAGACAGGCCCTTCTCTCTGGGGCCAACGTCCTGACTTTC.

The chain recombines TRBV6-6 with TRBJ1-5; D possibly corresponds to TRBD1 (6 bases). The CDR3 loop spans 15 amino acids. The V and J ends lost 4 bases and 7 bases respectively, with 17 bases between them. The germline gives CDR1 MNHNY, CDR2 SVGAGI (reference sequence). The CDR3 DNA reads TGTGCCAGCAGTTCGGACAGAGCCCGAAGACAGCCCCAGCATTTT. Amino acids: CASSSDRARRQPQHF.

This clone was seen only a few times. This sequence joins TRBV9 and TRBJ2-5, with 12 positions matching TRBD2. The junction had 8 bases not matched to a gene; V was cut back by 4 bases and J by 4 bases. Germline V gives CDR1 SGDLS, CDR2 YYNGEE. CDR3 length: 16 amino acids. CDR3 DNA: TGTGCCAGCAGCCGGACTAGCGGGACTCTTCGAGAGACCCAGTACTTC. Its protein is CASSRTSGTLRETQYF.